This TCR beta chain was sequenced for a study of identical twins. Points from the study as a whole: Out-of-frame alpha sequences shared by twins were enriched for low generation probability. Twins' excess sharing was less marked for out-of-frame beta sequences.

Trimming cost V 5 bases and J 7 bases, with 18 bases left between them. CDR3 length: 15 amino acids. TCRdb used MiXCR to reprocess the 5' RACE reads, holding one entry per CDR3 protein. The table lists 690,000 or so distinct CDR3 sequences, roughly 8% of them singletons. Points on this clonotype: Its specificity is unknown.

These data also featured in a second study, about yellow fever vaccine responses in identical twins.

The chain is built from TRBV12-3 or TRBV12-4 and TRBJ1-5; the D gene is possibly TRBD1 (5 bases). Material for sequencing was PBMCs. The source is a woman aged 18-29 years in good health. In DNA form, the CDR3 reads TGTGCCAGCAGTCCGAAAGCAGGGACTAGACAGCCCCAGCATTTT. Protein: CASSPKAGTRQPQHF.